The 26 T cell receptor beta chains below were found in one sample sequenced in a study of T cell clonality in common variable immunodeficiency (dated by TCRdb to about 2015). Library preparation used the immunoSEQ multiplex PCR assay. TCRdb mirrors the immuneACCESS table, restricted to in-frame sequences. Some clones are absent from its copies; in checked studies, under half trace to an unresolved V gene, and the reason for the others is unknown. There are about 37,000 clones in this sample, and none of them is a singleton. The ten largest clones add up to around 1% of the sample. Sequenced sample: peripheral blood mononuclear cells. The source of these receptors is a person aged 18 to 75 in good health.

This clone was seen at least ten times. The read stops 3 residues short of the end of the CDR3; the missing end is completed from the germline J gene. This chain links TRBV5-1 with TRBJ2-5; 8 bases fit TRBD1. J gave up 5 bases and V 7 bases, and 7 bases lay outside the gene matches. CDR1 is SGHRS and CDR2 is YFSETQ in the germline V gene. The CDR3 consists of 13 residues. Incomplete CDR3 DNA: TGCGCCAGCGACTCGACAGGGGTGGAGACC. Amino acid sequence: CASDSTGVET. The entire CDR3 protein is CASDSTGVETQYF.

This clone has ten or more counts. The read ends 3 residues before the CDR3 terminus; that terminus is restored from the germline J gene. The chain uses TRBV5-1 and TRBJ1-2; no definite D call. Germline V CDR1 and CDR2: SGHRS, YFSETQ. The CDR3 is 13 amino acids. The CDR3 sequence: CASSLGSGNGYTF. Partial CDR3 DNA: TGCGCCAGCAGCTTGGGTTCAGGTAACGGC.

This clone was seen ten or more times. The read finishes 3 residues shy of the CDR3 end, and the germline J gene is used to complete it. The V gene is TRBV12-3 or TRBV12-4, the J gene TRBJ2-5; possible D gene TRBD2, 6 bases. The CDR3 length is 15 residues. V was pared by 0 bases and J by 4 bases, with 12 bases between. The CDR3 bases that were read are TGTGCCAGCAGTTTAGCTAGCGGAGGGGTAGAGACC. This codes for CASSLASGGVET. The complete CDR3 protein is CASSLASGGVETQYF.

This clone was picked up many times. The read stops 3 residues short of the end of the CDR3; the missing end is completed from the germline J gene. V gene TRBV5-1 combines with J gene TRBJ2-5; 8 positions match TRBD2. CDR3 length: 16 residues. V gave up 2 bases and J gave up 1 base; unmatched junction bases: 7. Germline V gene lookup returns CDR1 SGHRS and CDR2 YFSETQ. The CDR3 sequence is CASSFRGGLRQETQYF. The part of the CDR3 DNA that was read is TGCGCCAGCAGCTTTCGCGGGGGGCTGCGCCAAGAGACC. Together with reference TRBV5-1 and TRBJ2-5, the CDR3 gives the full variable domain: KAGVTQTPRYLIKTRGQQVTLSCSPISGHRSVSWYQQTPGQGLQFLFEYFSETQRNKGNFPGRFSGRQFSNSRSEMNVSTLELGDSALYLCASSFRGGLRQETQYFGPGTRLLVL.

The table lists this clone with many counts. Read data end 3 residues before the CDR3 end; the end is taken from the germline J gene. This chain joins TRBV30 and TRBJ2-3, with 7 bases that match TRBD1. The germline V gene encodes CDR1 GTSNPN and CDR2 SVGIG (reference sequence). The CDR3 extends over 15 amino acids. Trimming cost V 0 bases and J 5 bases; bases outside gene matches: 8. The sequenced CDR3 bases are TGTGCCTGGAGTGTACTCGACAGGGCCCTAGATACG. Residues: CAWSVLDRALDT. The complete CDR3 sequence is CAWSVLDRALDTQYF.

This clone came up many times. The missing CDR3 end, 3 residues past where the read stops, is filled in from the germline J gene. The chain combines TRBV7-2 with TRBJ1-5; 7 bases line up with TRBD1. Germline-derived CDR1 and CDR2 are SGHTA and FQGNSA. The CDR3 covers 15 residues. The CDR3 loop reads CASRLNDREDSPQHF. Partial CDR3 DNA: TGTGCCAGCAGACTTAACGACAGGGAGGACAGCCCC.

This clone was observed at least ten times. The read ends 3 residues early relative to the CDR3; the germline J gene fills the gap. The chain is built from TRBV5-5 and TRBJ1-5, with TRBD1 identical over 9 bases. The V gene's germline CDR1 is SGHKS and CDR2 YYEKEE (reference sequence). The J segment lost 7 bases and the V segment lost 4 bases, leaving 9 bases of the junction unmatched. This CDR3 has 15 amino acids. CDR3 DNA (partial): TGTGCCAGCAGCGTGTCCGGGACAGGGTCACAGCCC. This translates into CASSVSGTGSQP. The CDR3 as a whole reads CASSVSGTGSQPQHF.

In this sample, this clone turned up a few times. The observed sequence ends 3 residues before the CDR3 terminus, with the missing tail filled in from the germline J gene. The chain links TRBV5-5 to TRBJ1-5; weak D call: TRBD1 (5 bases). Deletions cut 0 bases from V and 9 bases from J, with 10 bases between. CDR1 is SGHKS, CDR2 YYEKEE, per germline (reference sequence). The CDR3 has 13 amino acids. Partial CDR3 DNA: TGTGCCAGCAGCTTGGGGGCGGGGCGGCCC. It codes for CASSLGAGRP. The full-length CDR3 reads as CASSLGAGRPQHF.

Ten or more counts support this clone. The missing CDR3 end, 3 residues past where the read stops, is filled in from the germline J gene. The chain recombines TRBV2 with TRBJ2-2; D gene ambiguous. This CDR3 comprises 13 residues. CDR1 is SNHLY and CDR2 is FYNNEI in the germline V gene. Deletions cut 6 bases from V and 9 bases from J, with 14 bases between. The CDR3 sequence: CASRQPALWELFF. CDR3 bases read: TGTGCCAGCAGGCAACCTGCACTCTGGGAG. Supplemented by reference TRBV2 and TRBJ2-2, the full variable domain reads EPEVTQTPSHQVTQMGQEVILRCVPISNHLYFYWYRQILGQKVEFLVSFYNNEISEKSEIFDDQFSVERPDGSNFTLKIRSTKLEDSAMYFCASRQPALWELFFGEGSRLTVL.

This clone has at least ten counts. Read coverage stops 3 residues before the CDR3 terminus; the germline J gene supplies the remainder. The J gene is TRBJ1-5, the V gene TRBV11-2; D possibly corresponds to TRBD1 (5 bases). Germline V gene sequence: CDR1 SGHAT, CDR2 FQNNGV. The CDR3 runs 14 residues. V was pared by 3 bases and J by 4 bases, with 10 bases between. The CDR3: CASSFSGGNQPQHF. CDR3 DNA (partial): TGTGCCAGCAGCTTCTCCGGGGGGAATCAGCCC.

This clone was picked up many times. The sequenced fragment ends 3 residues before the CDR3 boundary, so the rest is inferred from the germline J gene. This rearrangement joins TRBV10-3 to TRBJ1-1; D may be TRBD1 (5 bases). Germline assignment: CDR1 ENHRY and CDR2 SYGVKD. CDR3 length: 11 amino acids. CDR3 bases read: TGTGCCATCAGTGAGCAGGGAGAA. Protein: CAISEQGE. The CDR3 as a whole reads CAISEQGEAFF.

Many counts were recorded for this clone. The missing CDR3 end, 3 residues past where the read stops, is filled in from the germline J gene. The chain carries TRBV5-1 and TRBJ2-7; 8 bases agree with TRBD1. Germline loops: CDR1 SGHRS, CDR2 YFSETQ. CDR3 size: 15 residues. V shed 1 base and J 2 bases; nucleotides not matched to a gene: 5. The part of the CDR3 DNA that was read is TGCGCCAGCAGCTTGTTACCGACAGGGGCCTACGAG. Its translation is CASSLLPTGAYE. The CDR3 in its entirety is CASSLLPTGAYEQYF.

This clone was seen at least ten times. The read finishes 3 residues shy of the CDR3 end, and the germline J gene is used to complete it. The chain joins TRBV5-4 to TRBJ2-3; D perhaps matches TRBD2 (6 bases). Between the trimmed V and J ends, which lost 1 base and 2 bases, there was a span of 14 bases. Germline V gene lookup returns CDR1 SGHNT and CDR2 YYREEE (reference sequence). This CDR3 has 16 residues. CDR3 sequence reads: CASSLLRGDSTDTQYF. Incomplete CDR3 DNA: TGTGCCAGCAGCTTGTTGCGGGGAGACTCCACAGATACG.

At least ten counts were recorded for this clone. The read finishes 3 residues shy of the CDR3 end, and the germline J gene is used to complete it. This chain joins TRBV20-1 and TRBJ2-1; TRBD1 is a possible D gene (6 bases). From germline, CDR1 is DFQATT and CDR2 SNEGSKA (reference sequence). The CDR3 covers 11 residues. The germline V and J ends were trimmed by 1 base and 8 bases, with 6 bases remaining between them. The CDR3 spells CSARGGHEQFF. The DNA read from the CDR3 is TGCAGTGCTAGAGGGGGGCATGAG.

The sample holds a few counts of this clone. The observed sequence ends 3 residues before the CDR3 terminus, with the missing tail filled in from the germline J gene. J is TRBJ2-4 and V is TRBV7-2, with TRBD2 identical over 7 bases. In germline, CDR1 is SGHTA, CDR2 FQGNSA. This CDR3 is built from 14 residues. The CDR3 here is CASSPSGGSGGQYF. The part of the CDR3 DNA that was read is TGTGCCAGCAGTCCGTCGGGGGGTTCGGGTGGT.

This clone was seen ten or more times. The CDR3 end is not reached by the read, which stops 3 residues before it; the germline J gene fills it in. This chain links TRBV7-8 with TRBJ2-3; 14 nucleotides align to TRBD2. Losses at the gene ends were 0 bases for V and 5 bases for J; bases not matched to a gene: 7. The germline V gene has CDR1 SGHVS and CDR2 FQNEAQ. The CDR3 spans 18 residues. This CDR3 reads CASSLAGTSGSREDTQYF. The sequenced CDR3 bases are TGTGCCAGCAGCTTAGCGGGGACTAGCGGGAGCCGGGAAGATACG.

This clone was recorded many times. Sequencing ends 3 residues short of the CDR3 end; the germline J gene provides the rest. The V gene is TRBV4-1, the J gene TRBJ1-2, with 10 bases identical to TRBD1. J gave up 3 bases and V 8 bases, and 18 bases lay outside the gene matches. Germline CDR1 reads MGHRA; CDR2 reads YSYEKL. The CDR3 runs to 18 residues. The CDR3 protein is CASGTRTRRQGADYGYTF. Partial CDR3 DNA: TGCGCCAGCGGAACACGGACCAGACGACAGGGGGCTGACTATGGC.

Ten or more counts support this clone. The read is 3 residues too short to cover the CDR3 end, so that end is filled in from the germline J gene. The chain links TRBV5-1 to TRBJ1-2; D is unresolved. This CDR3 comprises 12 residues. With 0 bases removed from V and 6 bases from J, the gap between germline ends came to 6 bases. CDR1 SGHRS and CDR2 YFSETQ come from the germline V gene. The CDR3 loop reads CASSLDADGYTF. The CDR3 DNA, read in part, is TGCGCCAGCAGCTTGGATGCGGATGGC. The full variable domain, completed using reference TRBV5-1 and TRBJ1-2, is KAGVTQTPRYLIKTRGQQVTLSCSPISGHRSVSWYQQTPGQGLQFLFEYFSETQRNKGNFPGRFSGRQFSNSRSEMNVSTLELGDSALYLCASSLDADGYTFGSGTRLTVV.

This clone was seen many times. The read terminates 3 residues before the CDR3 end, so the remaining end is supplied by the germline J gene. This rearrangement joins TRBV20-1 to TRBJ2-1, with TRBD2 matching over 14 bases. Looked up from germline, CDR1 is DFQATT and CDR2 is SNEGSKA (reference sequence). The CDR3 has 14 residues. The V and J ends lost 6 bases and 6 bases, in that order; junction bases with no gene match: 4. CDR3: CSAAGTSGSNEQFF. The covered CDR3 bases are TGCAGTGCGGCCGGGACTAGCGGGAGCAATGAG.

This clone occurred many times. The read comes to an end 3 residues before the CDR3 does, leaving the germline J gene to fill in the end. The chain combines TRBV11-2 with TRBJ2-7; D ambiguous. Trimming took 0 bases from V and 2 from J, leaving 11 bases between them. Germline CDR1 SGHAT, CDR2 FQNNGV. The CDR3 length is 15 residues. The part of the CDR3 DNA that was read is TGTGCCAGCAGCTTAGAAATCGGTGAGACCTACGAG. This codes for CASSLEIGETYE. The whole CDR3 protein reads CASSLEIGETYEQYF.

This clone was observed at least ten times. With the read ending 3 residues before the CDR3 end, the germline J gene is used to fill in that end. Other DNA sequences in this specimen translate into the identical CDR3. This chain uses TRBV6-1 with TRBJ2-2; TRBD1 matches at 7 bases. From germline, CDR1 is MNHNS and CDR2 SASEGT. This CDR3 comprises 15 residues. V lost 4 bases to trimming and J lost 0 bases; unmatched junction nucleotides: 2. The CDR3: CASSGGTANTGELFF. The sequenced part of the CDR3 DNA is TGTGCCAGCAGTGGAGGGACAGCGAACACCGGGGAG.

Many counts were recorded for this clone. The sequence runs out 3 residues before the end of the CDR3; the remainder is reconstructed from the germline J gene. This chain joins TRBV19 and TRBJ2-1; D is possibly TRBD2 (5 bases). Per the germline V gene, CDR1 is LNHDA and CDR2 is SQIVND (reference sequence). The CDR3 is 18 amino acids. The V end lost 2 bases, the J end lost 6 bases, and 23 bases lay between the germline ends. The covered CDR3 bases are TGTGCCAGTAGTATAACCCTCTCACGGGCAGGACGGGGCAATGAG. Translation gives CASSITLSRAGRGNE. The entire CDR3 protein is CASSITLSRAGRGNEQFF.

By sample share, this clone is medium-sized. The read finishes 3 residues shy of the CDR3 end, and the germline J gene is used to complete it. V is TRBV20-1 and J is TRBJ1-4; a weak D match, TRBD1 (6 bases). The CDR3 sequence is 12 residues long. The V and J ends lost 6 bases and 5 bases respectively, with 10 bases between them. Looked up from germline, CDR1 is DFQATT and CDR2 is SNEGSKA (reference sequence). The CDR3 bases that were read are TGCAGTGCCCGGACAGTGAATGAAAAA. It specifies CSARTVNEK. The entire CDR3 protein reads CSARTVNEKLFF.

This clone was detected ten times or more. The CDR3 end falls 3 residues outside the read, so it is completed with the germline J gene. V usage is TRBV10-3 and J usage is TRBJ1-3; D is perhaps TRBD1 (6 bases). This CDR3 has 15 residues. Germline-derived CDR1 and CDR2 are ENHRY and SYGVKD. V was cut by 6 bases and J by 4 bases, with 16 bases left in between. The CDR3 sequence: CAISGGGFAGNTIYF. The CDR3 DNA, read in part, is TGTGCCATCAGCGGAGGGGGTTTTGCCGGAAACACC.

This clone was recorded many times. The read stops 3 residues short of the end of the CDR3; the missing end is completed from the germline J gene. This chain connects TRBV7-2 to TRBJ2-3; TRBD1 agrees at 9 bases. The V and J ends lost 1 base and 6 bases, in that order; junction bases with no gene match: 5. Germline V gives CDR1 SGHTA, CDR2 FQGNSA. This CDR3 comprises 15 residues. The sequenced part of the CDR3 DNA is TGTGCCAGCAGCTTAGTGGGACAGGGATCGGATACG. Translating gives CASSLVGQGSDT. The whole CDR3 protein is CASSLVGQGSDTQYF.

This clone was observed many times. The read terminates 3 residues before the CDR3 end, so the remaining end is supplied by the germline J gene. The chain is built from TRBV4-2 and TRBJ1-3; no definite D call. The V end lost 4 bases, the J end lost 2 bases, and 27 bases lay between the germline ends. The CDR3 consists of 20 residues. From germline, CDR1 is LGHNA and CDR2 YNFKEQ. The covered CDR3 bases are TGTGCCAGCAGCCGACCCGGACTCAATCTCGGCGGCACCCCTGGAAACACC. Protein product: CASSRPGLNLGGTPGNT. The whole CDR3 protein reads CASSRPGLNLGGTPGNTIYF.